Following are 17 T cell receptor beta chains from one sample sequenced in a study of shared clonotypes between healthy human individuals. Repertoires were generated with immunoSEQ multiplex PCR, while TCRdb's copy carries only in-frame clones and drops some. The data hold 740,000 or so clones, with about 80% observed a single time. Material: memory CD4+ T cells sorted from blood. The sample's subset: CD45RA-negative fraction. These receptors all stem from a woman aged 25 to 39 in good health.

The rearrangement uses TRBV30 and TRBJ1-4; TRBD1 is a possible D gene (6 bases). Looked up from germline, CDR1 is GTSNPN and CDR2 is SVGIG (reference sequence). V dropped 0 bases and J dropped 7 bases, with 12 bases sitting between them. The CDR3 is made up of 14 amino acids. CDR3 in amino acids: CAWSVGGHGEKLFF. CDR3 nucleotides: TGTGCCTGGAGTGTAGGGGGACATGGTGAAAAACTGTTTTTT.

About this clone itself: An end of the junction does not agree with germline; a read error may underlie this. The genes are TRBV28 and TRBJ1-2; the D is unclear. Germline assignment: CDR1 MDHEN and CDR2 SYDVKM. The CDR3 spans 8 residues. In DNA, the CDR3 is TGTGCCAGCAGCTCCGAACTCTTC. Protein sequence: CASSSELF.

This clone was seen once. The CDR3 DNA is TGTGCCAGCTCTCGATCGGGAAGCTCCTACGAGCAGTACTTC. It encodes CASSRSGSSYEQYF. The chain recombines TRBV2 with TRBJ2-7; TRBD2 might be the D (5 bases). The CDR3 sequence is 14 residues long. Germline values: CDR1 SNHLY, CDR2 FYNNEI. V lost 8 bases, J lost 0 bases, and 14 bases lay in between.

This CDR3 reads CASRGLAGGQETQYF. DNA of the CDR3: TGTGCCTCACGCGGGCTAGCGGGAGGCCAAGAGACCCAGTACTTC. The chain carries TRBV30 and TRBJ2-5; 11 bases are shared with TRBD2. Trimming cost V 7 bases and J 1 base; bases outside gene matches: 8. The CDR3 is 15 residues long. CDR1 and CDR2 (germline): GTSNPN, SVGIG (reference sequence).

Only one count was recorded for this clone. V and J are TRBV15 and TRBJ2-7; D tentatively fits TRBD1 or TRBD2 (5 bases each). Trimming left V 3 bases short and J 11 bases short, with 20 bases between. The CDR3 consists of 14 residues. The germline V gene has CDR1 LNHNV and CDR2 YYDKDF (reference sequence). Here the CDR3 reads CATSSPRGQGEKYF. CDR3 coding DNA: TGTGCCACCAGCAGCCCGCGTGGGCAGGGAGAAAAGTACTTC.

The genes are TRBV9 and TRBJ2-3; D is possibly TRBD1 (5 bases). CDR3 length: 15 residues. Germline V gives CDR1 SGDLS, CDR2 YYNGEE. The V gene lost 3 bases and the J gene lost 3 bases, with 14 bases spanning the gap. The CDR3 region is CASSEWGRVTDTQYF. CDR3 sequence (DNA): TGTGCCAGCAGCGAGTGGGGCAGGGTAACAGATACGCAGTATTTT.

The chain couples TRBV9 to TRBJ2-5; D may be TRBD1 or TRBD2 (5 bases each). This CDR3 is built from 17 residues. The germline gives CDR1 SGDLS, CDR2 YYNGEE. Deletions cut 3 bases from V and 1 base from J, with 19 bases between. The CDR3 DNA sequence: TGTGCCAGCAGCGGATTTTTGCCAGGGAGTGGCCAAGAGACCCAGTACTTC. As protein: CASSGFLPGSGQETQYF.

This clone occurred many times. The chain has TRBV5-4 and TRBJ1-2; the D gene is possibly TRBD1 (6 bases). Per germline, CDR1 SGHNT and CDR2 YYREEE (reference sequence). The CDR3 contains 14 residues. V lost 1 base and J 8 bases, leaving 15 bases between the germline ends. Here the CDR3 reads CASSLFSGGAGYTF. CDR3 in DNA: TGTGCCAGCAGCTTGTTTTCTGGGGGCGCAGGCTACACCTTC.

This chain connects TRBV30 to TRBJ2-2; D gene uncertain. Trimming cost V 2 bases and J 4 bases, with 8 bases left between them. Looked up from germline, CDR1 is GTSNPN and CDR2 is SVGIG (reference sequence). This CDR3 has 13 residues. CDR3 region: CAWSIQSTGELFF. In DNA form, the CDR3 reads TGTGCCTGGAGTATACAGTCCACCGGGGAGCTGTTTTTT.

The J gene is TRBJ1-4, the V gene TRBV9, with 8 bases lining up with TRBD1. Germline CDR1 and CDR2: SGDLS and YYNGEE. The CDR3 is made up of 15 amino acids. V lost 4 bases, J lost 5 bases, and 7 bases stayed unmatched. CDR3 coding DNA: TGTGCCAGCAGCCGGACAGGGTTCCACAATGAAAAACTGTTTTTT. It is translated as CASSRTGFHNEKLFF.

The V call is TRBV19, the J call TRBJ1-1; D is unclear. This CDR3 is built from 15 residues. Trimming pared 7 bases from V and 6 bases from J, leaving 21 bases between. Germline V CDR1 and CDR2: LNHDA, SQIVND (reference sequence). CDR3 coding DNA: TGTGCCAGTATTCGGTACGGTGCGGGGTCCTCTGAAGCTTTCTTT. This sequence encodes CASIRYGAGSSEAFF.

This CDR3 reads CAWSVQRGNNEQFF. For the CDR3, the DNA is TGTGCCTGGAGTGTCCAGCGGGGTAACAATGAGCAGTTCTTC. The V call is TRBV30, the J call TRBJ2-1, with 7 bases that match TRBD2. Germline CDR1 is GTSNPN and CDR2 is SVGIG (reference sequence). The CDR3 has 14 amino acids. With 0 bases clipped from V and 5 bases from J, the junction kept 4 bases outside the gene matches.

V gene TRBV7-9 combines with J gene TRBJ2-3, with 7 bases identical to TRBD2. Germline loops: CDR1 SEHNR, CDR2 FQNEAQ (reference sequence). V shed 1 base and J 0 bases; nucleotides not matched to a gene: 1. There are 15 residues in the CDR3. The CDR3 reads CASSLGRGSTDTQYF. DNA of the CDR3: TGTGCCAGCAGCTTAGGGCGGGGGAGCACAGATACGCAGTATTTT.

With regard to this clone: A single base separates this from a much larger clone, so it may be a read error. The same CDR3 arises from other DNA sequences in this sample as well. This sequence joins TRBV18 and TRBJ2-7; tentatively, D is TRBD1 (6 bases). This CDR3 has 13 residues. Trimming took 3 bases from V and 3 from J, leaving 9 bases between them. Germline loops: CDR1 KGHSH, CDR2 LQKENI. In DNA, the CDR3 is TGTGCCAGCTCACCCGGACAGAGCTACGAGCAGTACTTC. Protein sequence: CASSPGQSYEQYF.

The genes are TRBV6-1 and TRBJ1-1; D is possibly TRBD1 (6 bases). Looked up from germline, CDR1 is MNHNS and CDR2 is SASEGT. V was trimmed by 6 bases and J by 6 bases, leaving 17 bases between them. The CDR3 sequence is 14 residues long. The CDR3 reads CASRTNSGDPEAFF. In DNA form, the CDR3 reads TGTGCCAGCAGGACAAACTCAGGGGACCCTGAAGCTTTCTTT.

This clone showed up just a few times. Written as DNA, the CDR3 is TGTGCCAGCAGCTGGAGGACTGTAACAGATACGCAGTATTTT. As protein: CASSWRTVTDTQYF. The chain uses TRBV7-2 and TRBJ2-3, with D possibly matching TRBD2 (5 bases). Germline V CDR1 and CDR2: SGHTA, FQGNSA. This CDR3 contains 14 residues. The V and J ends lost 4 bases and 3 bases respectively, with 11 bases between them.

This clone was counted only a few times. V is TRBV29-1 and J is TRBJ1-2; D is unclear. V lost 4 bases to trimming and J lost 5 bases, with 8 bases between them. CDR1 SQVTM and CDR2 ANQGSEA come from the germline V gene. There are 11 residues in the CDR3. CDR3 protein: CSVGEVYGYTF. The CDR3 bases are TGCAGCGTTGGGGAGGTGTATGGCTACACCTTC.